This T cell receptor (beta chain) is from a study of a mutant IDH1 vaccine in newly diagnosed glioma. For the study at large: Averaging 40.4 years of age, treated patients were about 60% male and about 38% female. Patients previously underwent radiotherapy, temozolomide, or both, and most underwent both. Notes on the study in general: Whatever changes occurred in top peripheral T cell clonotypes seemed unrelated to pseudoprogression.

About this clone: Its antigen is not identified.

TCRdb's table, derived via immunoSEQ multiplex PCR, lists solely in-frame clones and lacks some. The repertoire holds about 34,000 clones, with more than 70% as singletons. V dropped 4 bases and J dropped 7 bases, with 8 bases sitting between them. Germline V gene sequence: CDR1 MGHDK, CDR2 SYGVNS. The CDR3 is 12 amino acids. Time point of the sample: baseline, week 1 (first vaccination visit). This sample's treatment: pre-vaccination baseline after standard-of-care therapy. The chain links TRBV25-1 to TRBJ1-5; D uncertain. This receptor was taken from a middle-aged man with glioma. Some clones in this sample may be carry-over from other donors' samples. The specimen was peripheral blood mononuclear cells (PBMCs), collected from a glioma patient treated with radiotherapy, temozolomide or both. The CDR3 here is CASSGGGQPQHF. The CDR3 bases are TGTGCCAGCAGTGGGGGAGGCCAGCCCCAGCATTTT.